This T cell receptor beta chain was documented in a study of blood T cell repertoires in COVID-19. Background on the study: Acute-phase and convalescent COVID-19 samples originated in the United States, Italy and Spain. In each case, the material was cDNA or gDNA derived from T cells, B-cell-depleted T cells, or PBMCs.

Original methodology: Scientists estimated how many nucleated cells there were by amplifying reference gene primers. Measured with immunoSEQ multiplex PCR; TCRdb has only the in-frame clones, and not every one. The D gene and trimming were derived from the DNA, and the V and J assignments and clone size from that table. The sample lists about 190,000 clones, approximately 87% occurring once. CDR1 is MNHEY and CDR2 is SVGAGI in the germline V gene. The CDR3 is 15 amino acids. V lost 2 bases, J lost 5 bases, and 7 bases stayed unmatched. Sequencing used peripheral blood. The chain uses TRBV6-5 and TRBJ2-5, with TRBD1 matching 8 bases. The TCR comes from a woman aged 18-30 years who had recovered from COVID-19. CDR3 DNA: TGTGCCAGCAGTTACGGGCAGGGGGCGAAGGAGACCCAGTACTTC. Translating gives CASSYGQGAKETQYF.